This T cell receptor (beta chain) came from a study of identical twins. Overall study findings and caveats: Abundant beta clonotypes from cord blood had fewer insertions, unlike memory repertoires, which showed none. Excess low generation probability was seen in twin-shared out-of-frame alpha sequences.

Germline V gives CDR1 LNHDA, CDR2 SQIVND (reference sequence). The CDR3 has 16 residues. The V gene end was trimmed by 3 bases and the J gene end by 5 bases; junction bases not matched to a gene: 10. Concerning this clonotype itself: Its cognate antigen is unknown.

Template switching added a universal primer site; cDNA carried unique molecular identifiers. Each CDR3 protein gets one entry after TCRdb re-called the 5' RACE reads with MiXCR. The sample gives 250,000 to 350,000 distinct CDR3 sequences, nearly 9.5% of which show up once; roughly 7% is in the top ten. The data also belong to a second study, concerning yellow fever vaccine responses in identical twins. That report adds: Twins' vaccine T cell response reportedly seemed partly convergent, partly personalized.

This TCR came from a woman between 18 and 30 years old in good health. J is TRBJ2-3 and V is TRBV19, with 8 bases lining up with TRBD2. Sequencing used CD8+ T cells sorted from blood. The CDR3 spells CASSIVLAGGGDTQYF. CDR3 DNA: TGTGCCAGTAGTATCGTTCTAGCGGGCGGGGGAGATACGCAGTATTTT.